Below, 27 T cell receptor beta chains from the same sample are listed, as sequenced in a study of blood T cell repertoires in COVID-19. Produced via immunoSEQ multiplex PCR; TCRdb's table is partial and in-frame only. The sample contains under 30,000 clones, 87% of which appear only once. The sequencing input was peripheral blood. These receptors were collected from a human donor in a cohort sampled during active COVID-19.

The V gene is TRBV5-5, the J gene TRBJ2-3, with 7 nucleotides matching TRBD1. Germline CDR1 reads SGHKS; CDR2 reads YYEKEE (reference sequence). The CDR3 covers 16 residues. The V segment lost 2 bases and the J segment 0 bases; nucleotides outside the gene matches: 6. The CDR3 DNA is TGTGCCAGCAGCTTTTTGACAGGGTCCAGCACAGATACGCAGTATTTT. This translates into CASSFLTGSSTDTQYF. Full variable domain (rest looked up from reference TRBV5-5 and TRBJ2-3): DAGVTQSPTHLIKTRGQQVTLRCSPISGHKSVSWYQQVLGQGPQFIFQYYEKEERGRGNFPDRFSARQFPNYSSELNVNALLLGDSALYLCASSFLTGSSTDTQYFGPGTRLTVL.

This chain links TRBV5-6 with TRBJ2-1, with TRBD2 matching 7 bases. The CDR3 totals 15 residues. V was pared by 4 bases and J by 0 bases, with 4 bases of the junction left unmatched. CDR1 and CDR2 (germline): SGHDT, YYEEEE. The CDR3 nucleotides read TGTGCCAGCAGCGGGGGGGAGAGCTCCTACAATGAGCAGTTCTTC. Residues: CASSGGESSYNEQFF.

The J gene is TRBJ1-2, the V gene TRBV6-6; D possibly corresponds to TRBD1 (5 bases). Germline values: CDR1 MNHNY, CDR2 SVGAGI (reference sequence). There are 15 residues in the CDR3. V lost 7 bases and J lost 3, with 18 bases in between. CDR3 DNA: TGTGCCAGCACCCCGGCGGGGCGCCTTGACTATGGCTACACCTTC. Translated: CASTPAGRLDYGYTF.

The V and J genes are TRBV25-1 and TRBJ1-2, with D possibly matching TRBD1 (5 bases). The V and J ends lost 6 bases and 3 bases respectively, with 11 bases between them. Germline loops: CDR1 MGHDK, CDR2 SYGVNS. This CDR3 comprises 13 residues. CDR3: CASRRGGDYGYTF. The CDR3 coding sequence is TGTGCCAGCAGGCGGGGGGGAGACTATGGCTACACCTTC.

This clone was counted a single time. This chain connects TRBV30 to TRBJ1-2; a possible D gene is TRBD1 (5 bases). V lost 2 bases and J lost 10, with 14 bases in between. Germline values: CDR1 GTSNPN, CDR2 SVGIG (reference sequence). The CDR3 is made up of 12 amino acids. CDR3 in DNA: TGTGCCTGGAGTCGGGGACTCGATTTCTACACCTTC. Translating it yields CAWSRGLDFYTF.

The CDR3 nucleotides read TGTGCCAGCAGCTTAAAGGACTCATACAATGAGCAGTTCTTC. Protein product: CASSLKDSYNEQFF. The chain carries TRBV11-2 and TRBJ2-1; the D gene is possibly TRBD2 (5 bases). Germline lookup yields CDR1 SGHAT and CDR2 FQNNGV. The CDR3 extends over 14 amino acids. The germline V and J ends were trimmed by 2 bases and 4 bases, with 9 bases remaining between them.

The rearrangement joins TRBV11-2 to TRBJ2-1; the match to TRBD1 covers 7 bases. Germline trimming cut 6 bases from V and 8 bases from J; bases unmatched to any gene: 10. CDR3 length: 14 amino acids. Germline values: CDR1 SGHAT, CDR2 FQNNGV. CDR3 in amino acids: CASSYRGKVDEQFF. The CDR3 nucleotides read TGTGCCAGCAGTTACAGGGGTAAAGTCGATGAGCAGTTCTTC.

J is TRBJ2-1 and V is TRBV5-4; 9 bases fit TRBD2. The germline gives CDR1 SGHNT, CDR2 YYREEE (reference sequence). The CDR3 has 13 residues. J lost 12 bases, V lost 0 bases, and 4 bases had no gene match. CDR3 protein: CASSLDGTSWQFF. For the CDR3, the DNA is TGTGCCAGCAGCTTGGACGGGACTAGCTGGCAGTTCTTC.

This clone was seen only once. The gene calls are TRBV6-2 or TRBV6-3 and TRBJ1-6; D unresolved. CDR3 length equals 12 residues. Trimming stripped 5 bases from V and 13 bases from J, with 12 bases between. Germline-derived CDR1 and CDR2 are MNHEY and SVGEGT. The CDR3 nucleotides are TGTGCCAGCAGTACCGACCCAGGCCCCCTCCACTTT. Protein sequence: CASSTDPGPLHF.

The V call is TRBV3-1 (or the pseudogene TRBV3-2), the J call TRBJ1-2, with TRBD1 matching 8 bases. CDR3 length: 14 residues. The ends lost 6 bases at V and 7 bases at J; junction bases unmatched: 10. Germline values: CDR1 LGHDT, CDR2 YNNKEL (reference sequence). This chain's CDR3 is CASSYGQGLGGYTF. The CDR3 DNA follows: TGTGCCAGCAGTTACGGACAGGGCCTTGGTGGCTACACCTTC.

The rearrangement links TRBV12-3 or TRBV12-4 to TRBJ2-7; D might be TRBD1 (6 bases). V shed 3 bases and J shed 1 base, with 7 bases lying between them. This CDR3 has 13 amino acids. CDR3 loop: CASSFTGSYEQYF. In DNA form, the CDR3 reads TGTGCCAGCAGTTTTACAGGGTCCTACGAGCAGTACTTC.

The chain joins TRBV5-8 to TRBJ2-5, with 8 bases aligning to TRBD1. The CDR3 totals 15 residues. V dropped 3 bases and J dropped 0; count of bases not matched to a gene: 4. Per the germline V gene, CDR1 is SGHTS and CDR2 is YDEGEE. In DNA form, the CDR3 reads TGTGCCAGCAGCTCCGGGACAGGCTACCAAGAGACCCAGTACTTC. Translated, it gives CASSSGTGYQETQYF.

The CDR3 reads CATSERGTSGYNEQFF. Written as DNA, the CDR3 is TGTGCCACCAGTGAACGAGGGACTAGCGGATACAATGAGCAGTTCTTC. The chain links TRBV24-1 to TRBJ2-1; the match to TRBD2 covers 11 bases. The CDR3 length is 16 residues. V dropped 4 bases and J dropped 4; count of bases not matched to a gene: 5. Germline CDR1 KGHDR, CDR2 SFDVKD.

In DNA, the CDR3 is TGTGCCACCAGCTCCCACCAGATTGCTGAAAAACTGTTTTTT. Its protein product is CATSSHQIAEKLFF. The genes are TRBV15 and TRBJ1-4; D is unclear. Per germline, CDR1 LNHNV and CDR2 YYDKDF (reference sequence). V shed 5 bases and J shed 7 bases, with 14 bases lying between them. The CDR3 runs to 14 residues.

This clone was detected a few times. The chain recombines TRBV7-8 with TRBJ2-7; D ambiguous. CDR3 length equals 13 residues. V gave up 5 bases and J gave up 9 bases, with 17 bases separating them. Per germline, CDR1 SGHVS and CDR2 FQNEAQ. The CDR3 protein is CASSTLADDAQYF. CDR3 sequence (DNA): TGTGCCAGCAGCACACTTGCGGATGACGCGCAGTACTTC.

About this clone itself: One end of the junction is discordant with germline, which a read error may explain. CDR3: CASSQEDRGSTVF. CDR3 nucleotide sequence: TGTGCCAGCAGCCAAGAGGACAGGGGGTCAACCGTCTTC. The chain uses TRBV3-1 (or the pseudogene TRBV3-2) and TRBJ2-1; TRBD1 matches at 10 bases. CDR1 LGHDT and CDR2 YNNKEL come from the germline V gene (reference sequence). This CDR3 is built from 13 residues.

This clone was counted a few times. The V gene is TRBV11-2, the J gene TRBJ2-1; 9 positions agree with TRBD2. Trimming at V came to 6 bases and at J to 8 bases, leaving 17 bases not matched to a gene. This CDR3 is built from 17 residues. Per germline, CDR1 SGHAT and CDR2 FQNNGV. CDR3 amino acids: CASRARVEREASDEQFF. CDR3 coding DNA: TGTGCCAGCAGAGCCAGGGTGGAGCGGGAGGCCTCGGATGAGCAGTTCTTC.

The genes are TRBV24-1 and TRBJ2-7, with 8 bases lining up with TRBD1. The CDR3 spans 16 residues. V lost 0 bases, J lost 6 bases, and 9 bases stayed unmatched. Germline V lookup: CDR1 KGHDR, CDR2 SFDVKD. In DNA, the CDR3 is TGTGCCACCAGTGATTTGGGACAGGGATGGCGTACCGAGCAGTACTTC. As protein: CATSDLGQGWRTEQYF.

Note on this clone: A read error may produce the germline difference seen at one junction end. V is TRBV10-1 and J is TRBJ2-7; perhaps TRBD2 as D (5 bases). CDR1 is WNHNN, CDR2 SYGVQD, per germline (reference sequence). This CDR3 is 10 amino acids long. CDR3 sequence reads: CASSEGSRGF. The CDR3 bases are TGCGCCAGCAGTGAGGGCTCCCGGGGCTTC.

The chain couples TRBV6-5 to TRBJ2-2; the D gene is possibly TRBD1 (5 bases). Germline V gene sequence: CDR1 MNHEY, CDR2 SVGAGI. The CDR3 spans 16 residues. Trimming pared 3 bases from V and 0 bases from J, leaving 11 bases between. CDR3 loop: CASSYRGIPNTGELFF. In DNA, the CDR3 is TGTGCCAGCAGTTATAGGGGAATTCCGAACACCGGGGAGCTGTTTTTT.

CDR3 sequence reads: CSVGGPGKTYEQYF. DNA of the CDR3: TGCAGCGTTGGGGGGCCAGGCAAAACCTACGAGCAGTACTTC. V and J are TRBV29-1 and TRBJ2-7, with a possible D match to TRBD1 (6 bases). CDR1 SQVTM and CDR2 ANQGSEA come from the germline V gene. The CDR3 is made up of 14 amino acids. Trimming stripped 4 bases from V and 2 bases from J, with 15 bases between.

The chain joins TRBV7-9 to TRBJ1-1, with D possibly being TRBD1 (6 bases). The V end lost 0 bases, the J end lost 4 bases, and 12 bases lay between the germline ends. Germline lookup yields CDR1 SEHNR and CDR2 FQNEAQ (reference sequence). The CDR3 covers 15 residues. The CDR3 DNA follows: TGTGCCAGCAGCTTAGCAGGGGGAGGGGTCACTGAAGCTTTCTTT. It codes for CASSLAGGGVTEAFF.

This clone appeared a few times. The chain joins TRBV7-9 to TRBJ1-5; D is uncertain. Germline V CDR1 and CDR2: SEHNR, FQNEAQ (reference sequence). CDR3 length: 16 amino acids. Trimming shortened V by 1 base and J by 7 bases, and 17 bases separated the two germline ends. In DNA, the CDR3 is TGTGCCAGCAGCTTAGATTTAGGGAGAAGAGGGCAGCCCCAGCATTTT. This translates into CASSLDLGRRGQPQHF.

This chain links TRBV2 with TRBJ2-5; 9 bases are a match to TRBD2. V was clipped by 3 bases and J by 3 bases; unmatched bases: 5. The CDR3 contains 15 residues. From germline, CDR1 is SNHLY and CDR2 FYNNEI. CDR3 sequence: CASSDLAGKKETQYF. The CDR3 DNA reads TGTGCCAGCAGTGACCTAGCGGGGAAAAAAGAGACCCAGTACTTC.

V is TRBV6-1 and J is TRBJ2-1; 8 nucleotides agree with TRBD2. The CDR3 runs 16 residues. CDR1 is MNHNS, CDR2 SASEGT, per germline. V shed 3 bases, J shed 7 bases, and the junction held 11 bases outside the gene matches. CDR3 loop: CASSEGSGGTGNEQFF. Here the CDR3 DNA reads TGTGCCAGCAGTGAGGGGAGCGGGGGAACCGGGAATGAGCAGTTCTTC.

This chain joins TRBV19 and TRBJ1-2; TRBD1 aligns across 8 bases. CDR3 length: 15 residues. CDR1 and CDR2 from the germline V gene are LNHDA and SQIVND (reference sequence). Trimming removed 1 base from V and 5 bases from J; junction bases left unmatched: 6. CDR3 bases: TGTGCCAGTAGTATAGGCCCAGGGGGCGCGTATGGCTACACCTTC. This sequence encodes CASSIGPGGAYGYTF.

V is TRBV4-2 and J is TRBJ2-3; tentatively, D is TRBD2 (6 bases). The germline V and J ends were trimmed by 0 bases and 2 bases, with 15 bases remaining between them. This CDR3 has 17 residues. Germline CDR1 LGHNA, CDR2 YNFKEQ. The CDR3 here is CASSQEGPAGYTDTQYF. CDR3 DNA: TGTGCCAGCAGCCAAGAGGGGCCAGCGGGCTACACAGATACGCAGTATTTT.